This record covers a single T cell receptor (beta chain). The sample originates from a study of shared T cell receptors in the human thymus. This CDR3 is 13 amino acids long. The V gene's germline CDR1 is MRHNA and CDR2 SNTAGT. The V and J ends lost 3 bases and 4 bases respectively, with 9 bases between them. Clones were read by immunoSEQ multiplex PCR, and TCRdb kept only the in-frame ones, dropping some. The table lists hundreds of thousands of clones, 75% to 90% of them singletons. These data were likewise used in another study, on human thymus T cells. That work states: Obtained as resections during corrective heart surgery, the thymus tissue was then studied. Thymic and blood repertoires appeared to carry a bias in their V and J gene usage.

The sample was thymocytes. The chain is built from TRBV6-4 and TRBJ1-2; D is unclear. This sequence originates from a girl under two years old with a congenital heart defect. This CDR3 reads CASSERSAYGYTF. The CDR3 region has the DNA TGTGCCAGCAGTGAAAGAAGCGCCTATGGCTACACCTTC.